The rows below give T cell receptor beta chains drawn from one sample of a study of blood T cell repertoires in COVID-19. Libraries were prepared by immunoSEQ multiplex PCR; TCRdb keeps only in-frame clonotypes and omits some of them. The sample includes 200,000 or so clones, 88% of them seen just once. Sample: peripheral blood. Every receptor here comes from a man between 65 and 80 years old with acute or convalescent COVID-19. CDR3s include the opening cysteine and the closing phenylalanine or tryptophan. Fields, in order: V gene, CDR3 length, D gene, clone size, J gene, CDR3 protein, CDR3 DNA. D genes are given only for firm matches. Expanded clones are given a class, and other clones once, few, many or no size at all.

TRBV7-2	16	TRBD2	NA	TRBJ2-7	CASSPVGAGSSYEQYF	TGTGCCAGCAGCCCTGTAGGAGCGGGAAGCTCCTACGAGCAGTACTTC
TRBV6-5	16	NA	NA	TRBJ1-6	CASSYGQGTYNSPLHF	TGTGCCAGCAGTTACGGCCAGGGGACCTATAATTCACCCCTCCACTTT
TRBV19	16	TRBD1	NA	TRBJ1-5	CASRPSLGTGNQPQHF	TGTGCCAGTAGGCCCAGCCTTGGGACAGGGAATCAGCCCCAGCATTTT
TRBV11-3	14	TRBD1	NA	TRBJ2-1	CASSKPGQGNEQFF	TGTGCCAGCAGCAAACCGGGACAGGGAAATGAGCAGTTCTTC
TRBV28	15	TRBD1	NA	TRBJ2-2	CASRGYRGPTGELFF	TGTGCCAGCAGGGGCTACAGGGGGCCCACCGGGGAGCTGTTTTTT
TRBV7-2	15	NA	NA	TRBJ1-1	CASSLAGTLNTEAFF	TGTGCCAGCAGCTTAGCCGGGACACTGAACACTGAAGCTTTCTTT
TRBV19	16	TRBD1	once	TRBJ2-1	CASTQTRTGTVNEQFF	TGTGCCAGCACCCAAACCAGGACAGGGACCGTCAATGAGCAGTTCTTC
TRBV25-1	15	NA	NA	TRBJ2-2	CASAVSGLDTGELFF	TGTGCCAGCGCCGTCTCAGGACTTGACACCGGGGAGCTGTTTTTT
TRBV19	22	TRBD2	NA	TRBJ2-7	CASSMGYPTSIRSTSVSYEQYF	TGTGCCAGTAGTATGGGGTATCCCACTTCAATTCGCAGTACTAGCGTGTCCTACGAGCAGTACTTC
TRBV19	14	NA	NA	TRBJ1-2	CASRATGGNYGYTF	TGTGCCAGTAGAGCGACAGGCGGTAACTATGGCTACACCTTC
TRBV14	15	TRBD2	NA	TRBJ2-3	CASSRPGLATDTQYF	TGTGCCAGCAGCCGACCGGGACTAGCCACAGATACGCAGTATTTT
TRBV14	17	TRBD2	NA	TRBJ2-3	CASSLLGTSGITDTQYF	TGTGCCAGCAGCCTGTTGGGGACTAGCGGGATCACAGATACGCAGTATTTT
TRBV25-1	16	TRBD1	NA	TRBJ1-2	CASSAFGTGPNYGYTF	TGTGCCAGCAGTGCCTTCGGGACAGGACCCAACTATGGCTACACCTTC
TRBV21-1	15	NA	NA	TRBJ2-2	CASSPASGTAGELFF	TGTGCCAGCAGCCCGGCGAGCGGGACGGCCGGGGAGCTGTTTTTT
TRBV27	17	TRBD1	NA	TRBJ2-7	CASSLGTGAWGRYEQYF	TGTGCCAGCAGTTTAGGGACAGGGGCCTGGGGACGCTACGAGCAGTACTTC
TRBV27	16	TRBD1	NA	TRBJ1-5	CASRPGQLNSNQPQHF	TGTGCCAGCAGGCCGGGACAGCTAAATAGCAATCAGCCCCAGCATTTT
TRBV15	13	NA	few	TRBJ1-5	CATSRRGNQPQHF	TGTGCCACCAGTAGACGGGGAAATCAGCCCCAGCATTTT
TRBV5-1	14	NA	NA	TRBJ1-1	CASSQTTAGTEAFF	TGCGCCAGCAGCCAAACGACAGCTGGCACTGAAGCTTTCTTT
TRBV5-1	13	NA	NA	TRBJ1-1	CASRSDSYTEAFF	TGCGCCAGCAGATCGGACAGCTACACTGAAGCTTTCTTT
TRBV10-3	18	TRBD1	NA	TRBJ2-6	CAISDPPGTGTGANVLTF	TGTGCCATCAGTGACCCGCCCGGGACAGGGACTGGGGCCAACGTCCTGACTTTC
TRBV27	18	NA	once	TRBJ1-2	CASSLSGADKRLLYGYTF	TGTGCCAGCAGTTTATCAGGGGCCGATAAAAGGTTGTTATACGGCTACACCTTC
TRBV11-3	16	TRBD2	NA	TRBJ2-1	CASSLGGSGRANEQFF	TGTGCCAGCAGCTTGGGGGGTAGCGGGAGGGCCAATGAGCAGTTCTTC
TRBV6-5	15	TRBD1	NA	TRBJ2-1	CAGRPRTGRHNEQFF	TGTGCCGGTCGCCCGAGGACAGGGAGACACAATGAGCAGTTCTTC
TRBV7-2	15	TRBD2	NA	TRBJ2-3	CASSLLAGGWDTQYF	TGTGCCAGCAGCTTACTAGCGGGAGGATGGGATACGCAGTATTTT
TRBV29-1	16	TRBD1	NA	TRBJ2-2	CSVYDRGRFGSGELFF	TGCAGCGTATACGACAGGGGGCGCTTTGGTAGTGGGGAGCTGTTTTTT
TRBV19	16	TRBD1	NA	TRBJ2-5	CASSIAGQGGMETQYF	TGTGCCAGTAGTATAGCGGGACAGGGAGGGATGGAGACCCAGTACTTC
TRBV10-3	12	TRBD1	NA	TRBJ1-6	CAISESDRALHF	TGTGCCATCAGTGAGTCGGACAGGGCCCTCCACTTT
TRBV4-2	15	NA	NA	TRBJ2-7	CASSQAGSGAYEQYF	TGTGCCAGCAGCCAAGCAGGGTCCGGAGCCTACGAGCAGTACTTC
TRBV7-3	15	TRBD1	NA	TRBJ2-3	CASSRSTGGTDTQYF	TGTGCCAGCAGCCGGTCGACAGGGGGCACAGATACGCAGTATTTT
TRBV3-1/TRBV3-2	12	NA	NA	TRBJ1-4	CASSQGPGELFF	TGTGCCAGCAGCCAAGGGCCAGGGGAACTGTTTTTT
TRBV25-1	16	TRBD1	NA	TRBJ2-3	CASSEIGTGLPDTQYF	TGTGCCAGCAGTGAAATTGGGACAGGGTTGCCAGATACGCAGTATTTT
TRBV5-1	16	NA	NA	TRBJ2-1	CASWPGGSSAYNEQFF	TGCGCCAGCTGGCCCGGAGGTTCCAGTGCCTACAATGAGCAGTTCTTC
TRBV7-2	15	NA	NA	TRBJ1-5	CASSLVQRVWQPQHF	TGTGCCAGCAGCTTAGTTCAGAGGGTGTGGCAGCCCCAGCATTTT
TRBV7-8	13	TRBD1	NA	TRBJ2-7	CASSSTGPYEQYF	TGTGCCAGCAGCTCGACAGGGCCCTACGAGCAGTACTTC
TRBV3-1/TRBV3-2	15	TRBD1	NA	TRBJ1-4	CASSQGTGGFEKLFF	TGTGCCAGCAGCCAGGGGACAGGGGGCTTTGAAAAACTGTTTTTT
TRBV28	16	NA	once	TRBJ1-4	CASRGAGVKGNEKLFF	TGTGCCAGCAGGGGGGCTGGGGTAAAGGGTAATGAAAAACTGTTTTTT
TRBV18	16	TRBD2	NA	TRBJ2-1	CASSPFSGRGNNEQFF	TGTGCCAGCTCACCCTTTAGCGGGAGGGGCAACAATGAGCAGTTCTTC
TRBV7-9	14	NA	NA	TRBJ2-7	CASSLLRAPGEQYF	TGTGCCAGCAGCTTACTGCGGGCCCCTGGCGAGCAGTACTTC
TRBV7-3	17	TRBD2	NA	TRBJ2-2	CASSLYRGGRSTGELFF	TGTGCCAGCAGCTTATACCGTGGCGGGAGATCAACCGGGGAGCTGTTTTTT
TRBV19	15	TRBD1	NA	TRBJ2-3	CASSIGQGGTDTQYF	TGTGCCAGTAGTATAGGACAGGGGGGCACAGATACGCAGTATTTT
TRBV5-8	14	NA	NA	TRBJ1-2	CASSLRAATYGYTF	TGTGCCAGCAGCCTGAGAGCTGCGACATATGGCTACACCTTC
TRBV11-2	16	NA	NA	TRBJ2-2	CASSLDPRARAGELFF	TGTGCCAGCAGCTTAGATCCCAGGGCCCGCGCCGGGGAGCTGTTTTTT
TRBV19	14	NA	NA	TRBJ1-6	CASSIPGVGSPLHF	TGTGCCAGTAGTATCCCCGGGGTCGGTTCACCCCTCCACTTT
TRBV23-1	14	TRBD2	NA	TRBJ2-3	CASPGLAETDTQYF	TGCGCCAGCCCGGGACTAGCGGAAACAGATACGCAGTATTTT
TRBV9	14	TRBD1	NA	TRBJ2-7	CASSPQDRGYEQYF	TGTGCCAGCAGCCCACAGGACAGGGGATACGAGCAGTACTTC
TRBV7-7	14	TRBD1	NA	TRBJ2-3	CASSPGTATDTQYF	TGTGCTAGCAGCCCCGGGACAGCCACAGATACGCAGTATTTT
TRBV6-5	15	TRBD2	NA	TRBJ2-7	CASSWGGSEVYEQYF	TGTGCCAGCAGTTGGGGAGGGAGTGAAGTCTACGAGCAGTACTTC
TRBV19	15	NA	NA	TRBJ2-7	CASSIGGPYSYEQYF	TGTGCCAGTAGTATTGGAGGCCCCTACTCCTACGAGCAGTACTTC
TRBV27	12	NA	NA	TRBJ2-7	CASSLGGYEQYF	TGTGCCAGCAGTTTAGGGGGGTACGAGCAGTACTTC
TRBV30	14	NA	NA	TRBJ2-2	CAWKRGWNTGELFF	TGTGCCTGGAAACGGGGTTGGAACACCGGGGAGCTGTTTTTT
TRBV4-1	14	NA	NA	TRBJ2-1	CASSFNERTNEQFF	TGCGCCAGCAGCTTCAACGAGCGGACCAATGAGCAGTTCTTC
TRBV5-4	14	NA	few	TRBJ2-2	CASSLDARNGELFF	TGTGCCAGCAGCTTGGACGCTAGGAACGGGGAGCTGTTTTTT
TRBV19	15	NA	NA	TRBJ1-2	CASSIGAGLNYGYTF	TGTGCCAGTAGTATAGGGGCAGGCCTTAACTATGGCTACACCTTC
TRBV6-1	17	TRBD1	NA	TRBJ1-2	CASSEAGDSWANYGYTF	TGTGCCAGCAGTGAAGCCGGGGACAGTTGGGCTAACTATGGCTACACCTTC
TRBV5-1	14	TRBD1	NA	TRBJ1-2	CASSMRQGALGYTF	TGCGCCAGCAGCATGAGACAGGGGGCGTTGGGCTACACCTTC
TRBV15	13	NA	NA	TRBJ2-7	CATSRDGRYEQYF	TGTGCCACCAGCAGAGATGGGCGCTACGAGCAGTACTTC
TRBV12-3/TRBV12-4	12	NA	NA	TRBJ2-2	CASSLGGPRLFF	TGTGCCAGCAGTTTAGGAGGCCCCAGGCTGTTTTTT
TRBV3-1/TRBV3-2	15	TRBD2	once	TRBJ2-4	CASSPSGRLGAPQYF	TGTGCCAGCAGCCCTAGCGGGAGGCTCGGGGCCCCACAGTACTTC
TRBV15	15	TRBD1	NA	TRBJ1-5	CATSIGTGKNQPQHF	TGTGCCACCAGCATTGGGACAGGGAAAAATCAGCCCCAGCATTTT
TRBV19	13	NA	NA	TRBJ2-3	CASSPRGADTQYF	TGTGCCAGTAGTCCAAGGGGCGCAGATACGCAGTATTTT